The 22 T cell receptor beta chains reported below all come from one sample, sequenced in a study of T cell responses to AZD1222 COVID-19 vaccine. Produced via immunoSEQ multiplex PCR; TCRdb's table is partial and in-frame only. The table has tens of thousands of clones, roughly 85% seen once. Sample: peripheral blood, taken 28 days after the second AZD1222 dose. These receptor sequences come from an adult who received the AZD1222 COVID-19 vaccine.

The gene calls are TRBV2 and TRBJ1-6, with 10 nucleotides matching TRBD1. Trimming took 5 bases from V and 4 from J; bases not matched to a gene: 2. The CDR3 runs 15 residues. CDR1 SNHLY and CDR2 FYNNEI come from the germline V gene. The CDR3 DNA is TGTGCCAGCAGTTCGGACAGGGGGTATAATTCACCCCTCCACTTT. Amino acids: CASSSDRGYNSPLHF.

V and J are TRBV7-6 and TRBJ1-5; no clear D gene. Trimming pared 2 bases from V and 4 bases from J, leaving 12 bases between. Germline CDR1 SGHVS, CDR2 FNYEAQ. The CDR3 extends over 15 amino acids. The CDR3 DNA reads as TGTGCCAGCAGCTTATCTGGGGATGGGAATCAGCCCCAGCATTTT. This gives the protein CASSLSGDGNQPQHF.

Here the CDR3 DNA reads TGTGCCAGTAGTATCGGGTGGAGTAGCAACACTGAAGCTTTCTTT. It codes for CASSIGWSSNTEAFF. The V gene is TRBV19, the J gene TRBJ1-1, with D uncertain. This CDR3 has 15 residues. Trimming took 3 bases from V and 2 from J, leaving 13 bases between them. CDR1 and CDR2 (germline): LNHDA, SQIVND (reference sequence). The full variable domain, rest sourced from reference TRBV19 and TRBJ1-1, is DGGITQSPKYLFRKEGQNVTLSCEQNLNHDAMYWYRQDPGQGLRLIYYSQIVNDFQKGDIAEGYSVSREKKESFPLTVTSAQKNPTAFYLCASSIGWSSNTEAFFGQGTRLTVV.

The gene calls are TRBV10-3 and TRBJ2-7, with 7 nucleotides matching TRBD1. V lost 3 bases and J lost 9; bases outside the gene matches: 8. The CDR3 spans 13 residues. CDR1 ENHRY and CDR2 SYGVKD come from the germline V gene. CDR3 in DNA: TGTGCCATCAGTGACCTCGTACCAGGGGGGCAGTACTTC. Protein product: CAISDLVPGGQYF.

The chain links TRBV5-1 to TRBJ1-4; 8 bases agree with TRBD1. The CDR3 is 17 amino acids. V was pared by 4 bases and J by 5 bases, with 13 bases of the junction left unmatched. Germline values: CDR1 SGHRS, CDR2 YFSETQ. This CDR3 is CASSPRTGLRQNEKLFF. The CDR3 region has the DNA TGCGCCAGCAGCCCTAGGACAGGGTTAAGGCAAAATGAAAAACTGTTTTTT.

This chain links TRBV7-2 with TRBJ1-5; perhaps TRBD1 as D (5 bases). CDR1 and CDR2 (germline): SGHTA, FQGNSA. This CDR3 is built from 15 residues. Deletions cut 6 bases from V and 9 bases from J, with 21 bases between. CDR3 sequence: CASRSVAGAGWPQHF. The CDR3 nucleotides read TGTGCCAGCAGAAGTGTAGCGGGCGCAGGGTGGCCCCAGCATTTT.

This chain links TRBV7-3 with TRBJ1-1; D not resolved. With 5 bases removed from V and 6 bases from J, the gap between germline ends came to 13 bases. The length of the CDR3 is 13 residues. Germline V gene lookup returns CDR1 SGHTA and CDR2 FQGTGA. CDR3 protein: CASSSTVGAEAFF. In DNA, the CDR3 is TGTGCCAGCAGCAGTACCGTGGGCGCTGAAGCTTTCTTT.

In this sample, this clone turned up a few times. V and J are TRBV2 and TRBJ1-6; D is unclear. CDR3 size: 15 residues. CDR1 is SNHLY and CDR2 is FYNNEI in the germline V gene. V shed 4 bases and J shed 0 bases, with 7 bases lying between them. The CDR3 DNA sequence: TGTGCCAGCAGTGGGGCGAACTCCTATAATTCACCCCTCCACTTT. Its protein is CASSGANSYNSPLHF.

V is TRBV11-3 and J is TRBJ2-2; 7 positions agree with TRBD2. This CDR3 contains 14 residues. V lost 5 bases, J lost 0 bases, and 0 bases stayed unmatched. Germline-derived CDR1 and CDR2 are SGHNT and YENEEA. This CDR3 is CASSLAANTGELFF. The CDR3 DNA sequence: TGTGCCAGCAGCCTAGCGGCGAACACCGGGGAGCTGTTTTTT.

This clone was observed a few times. Other DNA sequences in the sample encode the same CDR3. The chain combines TRBV10-2 with TRBJ2-7, with D unresolved. V shed 3 bases and J shed 0 bases, with 9 bases lying between them. Germline CDR1 WSHSY, CDR2 SAAADI. The length of the CDR3 is 14 residues. The CDR3 DNA is TGCGCCAGCAGTGAACCCCGAGACTCCTACGAGCAGTACTTC. It codes for CASSEPRDSYEQYF.

This clone was recorded a few times. The chain links TRBV15 to TRBJ1-4; perhaps TRBD1 as D (5 bases). Trimming pared 0 bases from V and 4 bases from J, leaving 9 bases between. CDR1 LNHNV and CDR2 YYDKDF come from the germline V gene (reference sequence). The CDR3 covers 15 residues. The CDR3 DNA follows: TGTGCCACCAGCAGAGATCTGGGGGTTAATGAAAAACTGTTTTTT. This gives the protein CATSRDLGVNEKLFF.

The chain has TRBV19 and TRBJ1-3; D gene unclear. Trimming shortened V by 7 bases and J by 0 bases, and 7 bases separated the two germline ends. This CDR3 has 13 residues. The germline CDR1 and CDR2 sequences are LNHDA and SQIVND (reference sequence). CDR3 DNA: TGTGCCAGTAATAGGGTCTCTGGAAACACCATATATTTT. As protein: CASNRVSGNTIYF.

The chain recombines TRBV6-5 with TRBJ1-2; D is unresolved. Deletions cut 7 bases from V and 4 bases from J, with 19 bases between. CDR3 length equals 15 residues. CDR1 is MNHEY and CDR2 is SVGAGI in the germline V gene. DNA of the CDR3: TGTGCCAGCATTTCTTGGGATCGAAAGTCCTATGGCTACACCTTC. The encoded protein is CASISWDRKSYGYTF.

The table lists this clone with a count of one. This chain joins TRBV2 and TRBJ1-5, with TRBD1 matching 9 bases. The J segment lost 4 bases and the V segment lost 8 bases, leaving 6 bases of the junction unmatched. Germline CDR1 and CDR2: SNHLY and FYNNEI. The CDR3 loop spans 14 amino acids. The CDR3 is CASQGQGPNQPQHF. The CDR3 region has the DNA TGTGCCAGCCAGGGACAGGGACCAAATCAGCCCCAGCATTTT. The variable domain in full, completed from reference TRBV2 and TRBJ1-5, reads EPEVTQTPSHQVTQMGQEVILRCVPISNHLYFYWYRQILGQKVEFLVSFYNNEISEKSEIFDDQFSVERPDGSNFTLKIRSTKLEDSAMYFCASQGQGPNQPQHFGDGTRLSIL.

Only one count was recorded for this clone. The V gene is TRBV3-1 (or the pseudogene TRBV3-2), the J gene TRBJ2-1; TRBD2 might be the D (6 bases). The CDR3 consists of 14 residues. In germline, CDR1 is LGHDT, CDR2 YNNKEL (reference sequence). The V end was cut by 4 bases, the J end by 10 bases, with 17 bases between. The CDR3 DNA reads TGTGCCAGCAGCCGCCGTGAGGGGCGGGGCGAGCAGTTCTTC. This codes for CASSRREGRGEQFF.

The rearrangement uses TRBV18 and TRBJ1-5; no reliable D call. CDR1 is KGHSH and CDR2 is LQKENI in the germline V gene. This CDR3 is 14 amino acids long. V was shortened by 4 bases and J by 1 base, with 8 bases between the two germline ends. The CDR3 region is CASSLLKSNQPQHF. CDR3 nucleotide sequence: TGTGCCAGCTCACTATTAAAGAGCAATCAGCCCCAGCATTTT.

The V gene is TRBV7-2, the J gene TRBJ1-2; 8 nucleotides agree with TRBD1. This CDR3 region has 14 residues. Trimming removed 5 bases from V and 6 bases from J; junction bases left unmatched: 8. Germline CDR1 SGHTA, CDR2 FQGNSA. The CDR3: CASSGGQGVNGYTF. Here the CDR3 DNA reads TGTGCCAGCAGCGGAGGACAGGGAGTCAATGGCTACACCTTC.

The chain combines TRBV4-1 with TRBJ2-1; perhaps TRBD1 as D (6 bases). The CDR3 is 17 residues long. Germline CDR1 MGHRA, CDR2 YSYEKL. V lost 0 bases and J 0 bases, leaving 12 bases between the germline ends. The DNA for the CDR3 is TGCGCCAGCAGCCAAGACCAGGGGACCAGCTCCTACAATGAGCAGTTCTTC. It encodes CASSQDQGTSSYNEQFF.

J is TRBJ1-1 and V is TRBV14; 7 bases align to TRBD1. The CDR3 contains 15 residues. Unmatched junction bases numbered 9, after V lost 8 bases and J lost 0 bases. The V gene's germline CDR1 is SGHDN and CDR2 FVKESK. CDR3 in DNA: TGTGCCAGCGCTGGACAGGTGGGTTTGAACACTGAAGCTTTCTTT. It specifies CASAGQVGLNTEAFF.

V gene TRBV21-1 combines with J gene TRBJ2-1; the DNA was not used to check the table's D call, TRBD2. TRBV21-1 is designated a pseudogene. The CDR3 length is 16 residues. DNA for the CDR3: TGTGCCAGCAGCACGTCAGCGGGAGGGGACTACAATGAGCAGTTCTTC. Translating it yields CASSTSAGGDYNEQFF.

V and J are TRBV7-8 and TRBJ1-1; D unclear. This CDR3 has 14 residues. Trimming pared 2 bases from V and 3 bases from J, leaving 10 bases between. CDR1 SGHVS and CDR2 FQNEAQ come from the germline V gene. The CDR3 sequence: CASSLTPAHTEAFF. CDR3 nucleotides: TGTGCCAGCAGCTTAACCCCCGCGCACACTGAAGCTTTCTTT.

V gene TRBV7-9 combines with J gene TRBJ2-7; weak D call: TRBD1 (6 bases). In germline, CDR1 is SEHNR, CDR2 FQNEAQ (reference sequence). The V end lost 6 bases, the J end lost 0 bases, and 12 bases lay between the germline ends. This CDR3 spans 14 amino acids. Here the CDR3 DNA reads TGTGCCAGCAGTCGGGACACGAGCTCCTACGAGCAGTACTTC. Amino acid sequence: CASSRDTSSYEQYF.